Listed here are 12 T cell receptor beta chains from one sample, sequenced in a study of blood T cell repertoires in COVID-19. TCRdb's table, derived via immunoSEQ multiplex PCR, lists solely in-frame clones and lacks some. The sample shows approximately 23,000 clones, 80% to 95% of them seen only once. The sequenced sample was peripheral blood. The source is a man aged 65-85 years with acute or convalescent COVID-19.

The chain links TRBV5-1 to TRBJ2-1, with D possibly TRBD2 on 6 matching bases. The CDR3 extends over 15 amino acids. Between the trimmed V and J ends, which lost 7 bases and 2 bases, there was a span of 16 bases. Per germline, CDR1 SGHRS and CDR2 YFSETQ. This chain's CDR3 is CASYLTSGPYNEQFF. The CDR3 DNA reads TGCGCCAGCTACCTGACTAGTGGCCCCTACAATGAGCAGTTCTTC. Full variable domain (outside the CDR3, taken from reference TRBV5-1 and TRBJ2-1): KAGVTQTPRYLIKTRGQQVTLSCSPISGHRSVSWYQQTPGQGLQFLFEYFSETQRNKGNFPGRFSGRQFSNSRSEMNVSTLELGDSALYLCASYLTSGPYNEQFFGPGTRLTVL.

This clone was found a few times. J is TRBJ1-1 and V is TRBV5-6, with 8 bases matching TRBD1. Unmatched junction bases numbered 6, after V lost 4 bases and J lost 1 base. Germline CDR1 reads SGHDT; CDR2 reads YYEEEE. CDR3 length: 15 amino acids. CDR3 in DNA: TGTGCCAGCAGCCGGGCCGGACAGGGGAACACTGAAGCTTTCTTT. It is translated as CASSRAGQGNTEAFF.

On this clone: Other DNA sequences in this sample translate to the same CDR3. The gene calls are TRBV7-3 and TRBJ2-1; 8 nucleotides line up with TRBD2. The CDR3 has 16 amino acids. With V trimmed by 1 base and J by 0 bases, 2 bases remained unmatched. Germline V gene lookup returns CDR1 SGHTA and CDR2 FQGTGA. As DNA, the CDR3 is TGTGCCAGCAGCTTAAATGCGGGGGGCTCCTACAATGAGCAGTTCTTC. Its protein is CASSLNAGGSYNEQFF.

The chain combines TRBV10-3 with TRBJ1-1; no definite D call. The CDR3 has 15 amino acids. The V gene's germline CDR1 is ENHRY and CDR2 SYGVKD. Trimming pared 3 bases from V and 0 bases from J, leaving 11 bases between. The DNA of the CDR3 is TGTGCCATCAGTGATAGAGCTGGAGTGAACACTGAAGCTTTCTTT. This gives the protein CAISDRAGVNTEAFF.

The chain recombines TRBV5-5 with TRBJ1-1; D uncertain. The CDR3 runs 15 residues. Germline V CDR1 and CDR2: SGHKS, YYEKEE (reference sequence). Trimming took off 1 base at V and 0 bases at J, with 10 bases between the two ends. CDR3 coding DNA: TGTGCCAGCAGCTTGACTTACTCCATGAACACTGAAGCTTTCTTT. Encoded protein: CASSLTYSMNTEAFF.

This rearrangement joins TRBV21-1 to TRBJ2-1; the tabulated D call, TRBD2, remains unverified against the DNA. TRBV21-1 is a pseudogene locus. This CDR3 has 18 residues. The CDR3: CASSKDRGAPGTYNEQFF. As DNA, the CDR3 is TGTGCCAGCAGCAAAGATCGCGGAGCCCCAGGGACTTACAATGAGCAGTTCTTC.

The chain recombines TRBV6-4 with TRBJ1-1; possible D gene TRBD1, 6 bases. CDR3 size: 12 residues. Trimming stripped 9 bases from V and 4 bases from J, with 12 bases between. The germline gives CDR1 MRHNA, CDR2 SNTAGT. The CDR3 region has the DNA TGTGCCAGGAAACAGGGTCGCACTGAAGCTTTCTTT. The encoded protein is CARKQGRTEAFF.

In this sample, this clone turned up once. This chain connects TRBV9 to TRBJ1-2; D not resolved. This CDR3 region has 14 residues. From germline, CDR1 is SGDLS and CDR2 YYNGEE. Trimming removed 8 bases from V and 3 bases from J, with 17 bases in between. CDR3 sequence (DNA): TGTGCCAGTACGAGTCTACGGGGAGACTATGGCTACACCTTC. This gives the protein CASTSLRGDYGYTF.

V is TRBV5-1 and J is TRBJ2-4; tentative D call: TRBD1 (5 bases). The germline V gene has CDR1 SGHRS and CDR2 YFSETQ. The length of the CDR3 is 14 residues. Trimming left V 4 bases short and J 1 base short, with 9 bases between. DNA for the CDR3: TGCGCCAGCAGCGCAGGGTTGGCCAAAAACATTCAGTACTTC. It codes for CASSAGLAKNIQYF.

This clone was seen once. The V gene is TRBV3-1 (or the pseudogene TRBV3-2), the J gene TRBJ2-7; 7 positions agree with TRBD1. V lost 7 bases, J lost 1 base, and 4 bases stayed unmatched. Germline CDR1 is LGHDT and CDR2 is YNNKEL (reference sequence). The CDR3 is 13 residues long. The CDR3 protein is CASTRQGSYEQYF. In DNA, the CDR3 is TGTGCCAGCACCCGACAGGGTTCCTACGAGCAGTACTTC.

The genes are TRBV27 and TRBJ2-1; possibly TRBD2 for D (6 bases). Between the trimmed V and J ends, which lost 0 bases and 6 bases, there was a span of 18 bases. This CDR3 is built from 17 residues. Germline CDR1 is MNHEY and CDR2 is SMNVEV (reference sequence). CDR3 coding DNA: TGTGCCAGCAGTTTATCCATAGGGACTCGGCAGCGCAATGAGCAGTTCTTC. Translating it yields CASSLSIGTRQRNEQFF.

The chain combines TRBV19 with TRBJ1-1; maybe TRBD1 (6 bases). The CDR3 has 15 residues. The V end lost 1 base, the J end lost 1 base, and 10 bases lay between the germline ends. Germline V CDR1 and CDR2: LNHDA, SQIVND (reference sequence). The CDR3 coding sequence is TGTGCCAGTAGTATAGCGACAGGTGGGAACACTGAAGCTTTCTTT. It translates to CASSIATGGNTEAFF.